The sequence of this T cell receptor (beta chain) was determined in a study of T-cell memory formation after mild COVID-19. Study-wide results and limits: CD4/CD8 balance characterized clones contracting day 15 to 85, and CD4+ skew characterized later expanders. The finding that pre-infection memory included some responding clones suggested that cross-reactive memory joined.

TCRdb re-analysed the 5' RACE reads in MiXCR, keeping a single row per CDR3 protein. This sample yields about 88,000 distinct CDR3 sequences, of which about 23% are seen a single time; roughly 39% belongs to the top ten. The CDR3 loop spans 15 amino acids. Per germline, CDR1 MNHEY and CDR2 SMNVEV (reference sequence). Trimming cost V 4 bases and J 7 bases; bases outside gene matches: 12. Note on this clonotype: The antigen remains unidentified.

The V gene is TRBV27, the J gene TRBJ2-7; 8 bases match TRBD1. What was sequenced was PBMCs or a T cell subset sorted from them (not recorded which). The source of this sequence is a man younger than 30 who had mild COVID-19 (a few samples of this study predate the infection). Cell type and time point are not known. The CDR3 loop is CASSSSGTGGREQYF. For the CDR3, the DNA is TGTGCCAGCAGTTCCTCCGGGACAGGCGGTCGGGAGCAGTACTTC.